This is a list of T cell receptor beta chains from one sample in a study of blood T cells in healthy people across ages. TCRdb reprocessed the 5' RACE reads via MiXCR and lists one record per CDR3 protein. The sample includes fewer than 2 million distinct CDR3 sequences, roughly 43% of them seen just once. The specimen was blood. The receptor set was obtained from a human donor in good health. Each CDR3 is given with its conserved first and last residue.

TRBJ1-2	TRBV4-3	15	CASSQGQGAGYGYTF
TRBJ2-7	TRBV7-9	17	CASSPQTAGGLYDEQYF
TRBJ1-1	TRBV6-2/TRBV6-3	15	CASSYSGAGQGTAFF
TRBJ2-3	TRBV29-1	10	CSVSGNTQYF
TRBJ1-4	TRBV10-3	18	CAISESGVGTGTNEKLFF
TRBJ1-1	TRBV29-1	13	CSVDRVLVTEAFF
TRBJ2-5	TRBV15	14	CATSFVGQGETQYF
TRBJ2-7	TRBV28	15	CASSYPGTGADEQYF
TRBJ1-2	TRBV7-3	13	CASSSSRDTESTF
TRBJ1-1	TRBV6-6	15	CASSYQFDIRPEAFF
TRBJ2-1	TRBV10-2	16	CASSERLAGGPNEQFF
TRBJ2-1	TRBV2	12	CASSGAANEQFF
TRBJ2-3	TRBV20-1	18	CSAGGGIKTHTTTDTQYF
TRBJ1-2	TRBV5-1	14	CASSLALGTGRLTF
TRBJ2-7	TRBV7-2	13	CASSLRSTYEQYF
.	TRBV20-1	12	CSARPGDYEQYF